A single sample is the source of the 14 T cell receptor beta chains below, sequenced in a study of T cell changes during pregnancy in multiple sclerosis. Sequencing was performed with immunoSEQ multiplex PCR; in TCRdb, only in-frame clones are kept and a portion is missing. This table has approximately 34,000 clones, 90% appearing once. The sequenced sample was CD8+ T cells from peripheral blood mononuclear cells, obtained before pregnancy. These receptor sequences come from a female donor with multiple sclerosis, enrolled in a pregnancy study.

The genes are TRBV27 and TRBJ2-5; D is ambiguous. The ends were cut back, 3 bases at V and 4 bases at J, with 3 bases in the middle. The CDR3 sequence is 11 residues long. Germline CDR1 reads MNHEY; CDR2 reads SMNVEV (reference sequence). CDR3: CASSFRETQYF. As DNA, the CDR3 is TGTGCCAGCAGTTTCCGAGAGACCCAGTACTTC.

The chain links TRBV7-6 to TRBJ2-7; TRBD1 matches at 9 bases. The CDR3 runs to 14 residues. CDR1 is SGHVS, CDR2 FNYEAQ, per germline. V was pared by 0 bases and J by 4 bases, with 1 base of the junction left unmatched. This CDR3 is CASSLAGTGYEQYF. The CDR3 region has the DNA TGTGCCAGCAGCTTAGCCGGGACAGGGTACGAGCAGTACTTC.

The rearrangement joins TRBV7-3 to TRBJ2-5, with a tentative D call TRBD2 (6 bases). V was trimmed by 0 bases and J by 5 bases, leaving 13 bases between them. Germline V gives CDR1 SGHTA, CDR2 FQGTGA. This CDR3 has 15 residues. The CDR3 DNA follows: TGTGCCAGCAGCTTAACGGGGGGTGGACTTGAGACCCAGTACTTC. It codes for CASSLTGGGLETQYF.

The chain has TRBV20-1 and TRBJ1-2; D remains unclear. The length of the CDR3 is 10 residues. CDR1 and CDR2 (germline): DFQATT, SNEGSKA (reference sequence). V dropped 6 bases and J dropped 3 bases, with 5 bases sitting between them. CDR3 sequence reads: CSAQDYGYTF. The CDR3 DNA sequence: TGCAGTGCCCAGGACTATGGCTACACCTTC.

This chain joins TRBV4-1 and TRBJ1-2; TRBD1 is a possible D gene (5 bases). Trimming shortened V by 4 bases and J by 2 bases, and 20 bases separated the two germline ends. CDR1 and CDR2 (germline): MGHRA, YSYEKL. This CDR3 is built from 17 residues. The CDR3 DNA sequence: TGCGCCAGCAGCCGGGGGGAGGGTTTTTTATCCAACTATGGCTACACCTTC. This encodes CASSRGEGFLSNYGYTF.

The V and J genes are TRBV9 and TRBJ1-4, with D maybe TRBD1 (5 bases). CDR1 and CDR2 from the germline V gene are SGDLS and YYNGEE. Between the trimmed V and J ends, which lost 2 bases and 5 bases, there was a span of 10 bases. This CDR3 comprises 14 residues. The CDR3 DNA reads as TGTGCCAGCAGCGTCGGGCGGGGGAATGAAAAACTGTTTTTT. This translates into CASSVGRGNEKLFF.

The V and J genes are TRBV7-9 and TRBJ1-4; D may be TRBD1 (6 bases). The germline V and J ends were trimmed by 5 bases and 5 bases, with 15 bases remaining between them. Germline V gene data show CDR1 as SEHNR and CDR2 as FQNEAQ (reference sequence). The CDR3 consists of 15 residues. The CDR3 nucleotides read TGTGCCAGCAGCGCATCAGGGGTACTAAATGAAAAACTGTTTTTT. The encoded protein is CASSASGVLNEKLFF.

The chain uses TRBV9 and TRBJ2-1; 8 positions match TRBD1. V lost 0 bases to trimming and J lost 5 bases; unmatched junction nucleotides: 4. This CDR3 has 15 amino acids. CDR1 and CDR2 (germline): SGDLS, YYNGEE. This chain's CDR3 is CASSVVGTGNNEQFF. The DNA for the CDR3 is TGTGCCAGCAGCGTAGTGGGGACAGGTAACAATGAGCAGTTCTTC.

This chain uses TRBV27 with TRBJ2-6; D uncertain. V was clipped by 6 bases and J by 0 bases, with 9 bases between them. The CDR3 runs to 15 residues. Germline V CDR1 and CDR2: MNHEY, SMNVEV (reference sequence). The DNA for the CDR3 is TGTGCCAGCAGAACACTACTCTCTGGGGCCAACGTCCTGACTTTC. Its translation: CASRTLLSGANVLTF. Based on the CDR3 plus reference TRBV27 and TRBJ2-6, the full variable domain is EAQVTQNPRYLITVTGKKLTVTCSQNMNHEYMSWYRQDPGLGLRQIYYSMNVEVTDKGDVPEGYKVSRKEKRNFPLILESPSPNQTSLYFCASRTLLSGANVLTFGAGSRLTVL.

The V gene is TRBV4-3, the J gene TRBJ1-2, with 7 bases lining up with TRBD1. The CDR3 is 15 amino acids. CDR1 and CDR2 from the germline V gene are LGHNA and YSLEER. The V gene end was trimmed by 1 base and the J gene end by 4 bases; junction bases not matched to a gene: 6. The CDR3 DNA reads as TGCGCCAGCAGCCAAGTGGGCAGGGGGTCCTATGGCTACACCTTC. Translation gives CASSQVGRGSYGYTF.

The CDR3, as DNA: TGTGCCAGCCGGTCGAATCCTGGGAACACTGAAGCTTTCTTT. Protein: CASRSNPGNTEAFF. V usage is TRBV6-4 and J usage is TRBJ1-1, with D unclear. V was pared by 8 bases and J by 1 base, with 14 bases between. Per germline, CDR1 MRHNA and CDR2 SNTAGT. The CDR3 covers 14 residues.

This chain uses TRBV7-3 with TRBJ1-6, with D possibly matching TRBD1 (5 bases). Germline CDR1 reads SGHTA; CDR2 reads FQGTGA. The CDR3 sequence is 15 residues long. The V and J ends lost 2 bases and 11 bases respectively, with 16 bases between them. CDR3: CASSLSGTGNTPLHF. The CDR3 DNA follows: TGTGCCAGCAGCTTATCTGGGACTGGAAACACACCCCTCCACTTT.

The chain couples TRBV4-1 to TRBJ2-3; 7 bases are shared with TRBD2. The germline V gene encodes CDR1 MGHRA and CDR2 YSYEKL. The CDR3 is 16 amino acids. With V trimmed by 5 bases and J by 2 bases, 10 bases remained unmatched. CDR3: CASSSWGGGSTDTQYF. Written as DNA, the CDR3 is TGCGCCAGCAGCTCATGGGGGGGAGGGTCCACAGATACGCAGTATTTT.

The chain couples TRBV11-2 to TRBJ2-5; 8 bases fit TRBD2. J lost 5 bases, V lost 1 base, and 3 bases had no gene match. Germline V gives CDR1 SGHAT, CDR2 FQNNGV. The length of the CDR3 is 14 residues. CDR3 protein: CASSLAPGGETQYF. Written as DNA, the CDR3 is TGTGCCAGCAGCTTAGCCCCGGGGGGGGAGACCCAGTACTTC.